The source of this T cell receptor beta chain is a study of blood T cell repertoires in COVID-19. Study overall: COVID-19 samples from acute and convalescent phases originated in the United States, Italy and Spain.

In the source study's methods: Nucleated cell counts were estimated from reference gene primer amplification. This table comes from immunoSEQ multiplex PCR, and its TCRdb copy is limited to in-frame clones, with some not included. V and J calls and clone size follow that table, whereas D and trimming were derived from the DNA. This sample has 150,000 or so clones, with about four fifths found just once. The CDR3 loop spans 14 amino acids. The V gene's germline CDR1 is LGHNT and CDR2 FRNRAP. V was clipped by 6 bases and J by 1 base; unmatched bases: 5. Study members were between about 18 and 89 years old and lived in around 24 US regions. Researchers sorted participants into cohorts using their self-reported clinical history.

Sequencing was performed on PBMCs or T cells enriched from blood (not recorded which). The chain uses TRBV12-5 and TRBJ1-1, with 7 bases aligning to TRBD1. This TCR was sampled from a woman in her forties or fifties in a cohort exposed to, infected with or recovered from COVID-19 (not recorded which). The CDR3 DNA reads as TGTGCTAGTGGCACGGGACAGAAGAACACTGAAGCTTTCTTT. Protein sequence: CASGTGQKNTEAFF.